This T cell receptor (beta chain) was recorded in a study of Graves' ophthalmopathy and Graves' hyperthyroidism. Researchers took RNA transcripts and amplified TCR beta CDR3 regions from them. In the first round, RT-PCR was carried out with HTBI primers, and a multiplex PCR formed the second round. TCRdb ran MiXCR on the multiplex PCR reads and lists one entry per CDR3 protein. This table holds about 220,000 distinct CDR3 sequences, 20% to 25% found once. This clonotype was recorded many times. V was clipped by 4 bases and J by 10 bases, with 11 bases between them. The CDR3 loop spans 13 amino acids. Germline V gene lookup returns CDR1 SGHTA and CDR2 FQGNSA.

This chain links TRBV7-2 with TRBJ1-6; D gene uncertain. This TCR derives from a woman in her 50s with Graves' ophthalmopathy. The sequenced material came from peripheral blood. CDR3: CASSSRGGSPLHF. CDR3 DNA: TGTGCCAGCAGCTCGCGGGGAGGGTCACCCCTCCACTTT.